Listed below are T cell receptor beta chains from one sample, sequenced in a study of T cell responses to AZD1222 COVID-19 vaccine. Profiled with immunoSEQ multiplex PCR; TCRdb holds only in-frame clones, not every one. This sample carries around 120,000 clones, about nine tenths of them seen once, and the ten largest clones take roughly 1.1%. The material was peripheral blood, obtained on day 0 of AZD1222 vaccination. Receptor source: an adult in good health. Each CDR3 is given with its conserved first and last residue. Fields, in order: CDR3 DNA, CDR3 protein, D gene, J gene, V gene, clone size. D genes are given only for firm matches. Not all rows give a size; the values are once, few, many and, for expanded clones, a class.

CDR3nt: TGCGCCAGCAGCTTGTACGGGAACTCTGGAAACACCATATATTTT; CDR3aa: CASSLYGNSGNTIYF; d_gene: .; j_gene: TRBJ1-3; v_gene: TRBV5-1; abundance: once
CDR3nt: TGTGCCAGCAGAAGACAGGGGGCGGGCACTGAAGCTTTCTTT; CDR3aa: CASRRQGAGTEAFF; d_gene: TRBD1; j_gene: TRBJ1-1; v_gene: TRBV2; abundance: .
CDR3nt: TGTGCCAGCAGTCCCCCCAGCTCCGAGCAGTACTTC; CDR3aa: CASSPPSSEQYF; d_gene: .; j_gene: TRBJ2-7; v_gene: TRBV12-3/TRBV12-4; abundance: .
CDR3nt: TGTGCCAGTAGGCGCAGGGGACTTAACACTGAAGCTTTCTTT; CDR3aa: CASRRRGLNTEAFF; d_gene: .; j_gene: TRBJ1-1; v_gene: TRBV19; abundance: once
CDR3nt: TGTGCCAGCAGGGCGGACAGCCAAGAGACCCAGTACTTC; CDR3aa: CASRADSQETQYF; d_gene: .; j_gene: TRBJ2-5; v_gene: TRBV12-3/TRBV12-4; abundance: .
CDR3nt: TGCGCCAGCAGTCCTGTACAGGGGCGTGAGCAGTTCTTC; CDR3aa: CASSPVQGREQFF; d_gene: TRBD1; j_gene: TRBJ2-1; v_gene: TRBV23-1; abundance: .
CDR3nt: TGTGCCAGCAGTGATTCTAGCGGGGGCCCAGATACGCAGTATTTT; CDR3aa: CASSDSSGGPDTQYF; d_gene: TRBD2; j_gene: TRBJ2-3; v_gene: TRBV6-1; abundance: .
CDR3nt: TGTGCCAGCAGCGTAGATGAACAGGCCCCCTTCTGGGTGGAAAAACTGTTTTTT; CDR3aa: CASSVDEQAPFWVEKLFF; d_gene: .; j_gene: TRBJ1-4; v_gene: TRBV9; abundance: .
CDR3nt: TGTGCCAGCAGTCTCGACAGGGGGCGCAGTCAATATGGCTACACCTTC; CDR3aa: CASSLDRGRSQYGYTF; d_gene: TRBD1; j_gene: TRBJ1-2; v_gene: TRBV6-6; abundance: .
CDR3nt: TGTGCCAGCATCAACACAGATACGCAGTATTTT; CDR3aa: CASINTDTQYF; d_gene: .; j_gene: TRBJ2-3; v_gene: TRBV6-8; abundance: .
CDR3nt: TGCGCCAGCAGCCCCCTTTCCGGGACAGGGGGCGGCTACACCTTC; CDR3aa: CASSPLSGTGGGYTF; d_gene: TRBD1; j_gene: TRBJ1-2; v_gene: TRBV5-1; abundance: .
CDR3nt: TGTGCCAGCAGTAAAGGGACAGGGAATCAGCCCCAGCATTTT; CDR3aa: CASSKGTGNQPQHF; d_gene: TRBD1; j_gene: TRBJ1-5; v_gene: TRBV27; abundance: .
CDR3nt: TGCGCCAGCAGCCAAGGGTTGGCGGGGGGTAGAGCCAAAAACATTCAGTACTTC; CDR3aa: CASSQGLAGGRAKNIQYF; d_gene: TRBD2; j_gene: TRBJ2-4; v_gene: TRBV4-1; abundance: .
CDR3nt: TGCGCCAGCAGCTCCTCCCCCGAGGTCCTAGGGTACAATGAGCAGTTCTTC; CDR3aa: CASSSSPEVLGYNEQFF; d_gene: .; j_gene: TRBJ2-1; v_gene: TRBV5-1; abundance: .
CDR3nt: TGTGCCAGCGTTCTGGGAGGGGATGGCTACACCTTC; CDR3aa: CASVLGGDGYTF; d_gene: .; j_gene: TRBJ1-2; v_gene: TRBV6-5; abundance: .
CDR3nt: TGCAGTGCTAGAGATGGAAACACCATATATTTT; CDR3aa: CSARDGNTIYF; d_gene: .; j_gene: TRBJ1-3; v_gene: TRBV20-1; abundance: once
CDR3nt: TGTGCCGTCTCATTAGGGGGTACAGAGACCCAGTACTTC; CDR3aa: CAVSLGGTETQYF; d_gene: .; j_gene: TRBJ2-5; v_gene: TRBV30; abundance: .
CDR3nt: TGTGCCAGTAGTATGGACAGCCAAGAGACCCAGTACTTC; CDR3aa: CASSMDSQETQYF; d_gene: .; j_gene: TRBJ2-5; v_gene: TRBV19; abundance: .
CDR3nt: TGCGCCAGCAGCGCCCGGACAGGTTCACGCAGCTCTGGAAACACCATATATTTT; CDR3aa: CASSARTGSRSSGNTIYF; d_gene: TRBD1; j_gene: TRBJ1-3; v_gene: TRBV10-2; abundance: .
CDR3nt: TGCGCCAGCAGCTTGGCGCTGGGTGGGGATTATGGCTACACCTTC; CDR3aa: CASSLALGGDYGYTF; d_gene: .; j_gene: TRBJ1-2; v_gene: TRBV5-1; abundance: .
CDR3nt: TGCAGTGCTAGTCCAGGACGGGATGGCTACACCTTC; CDR3aa: CSASPGRDGYTF; d_gene: .; j_gene: TRBJ1-2; v_gene: TRBV20-1; abundance: .
CDR3nt: TGTGCCAGCAGCCGACAGGGTCGACATCCAAAACTGTTTTTT; CDR3aa: CASSRQGRHPKLFF; d_gene: TRBD1; j_gene: TRBJ1-4; v_gene: TRBV11-3; abundance: few
CDR3nt: TGTGCCAGTAGTAGGGACAGGAGTTACTATGGCTACACCTTC; CDR3aa: CASSRDRSYYGYTF; d_gene: TRBD1; j_gene: TRBJ1-2; v_gene: TRBV19; abundance: .
CDR3nt: TGTGCCACCAGCAGACAAGACGGACCCCTCCACTTT; CDR3aa: CATSRQDGPLHF; d_gene: .; j_gene: TRBJ1-6; v_gene: TRBV15; abundance: .
CDR3nt: TGTGCCAGTAGCGCAGGGACAGGGAGGACGCAGCCCCAGCATTTT; CDR3aa: CASSAGTGRTQPQHF; d_gene: TRBD1; j_gene: TRBJ1-5; v_gene: TRBV19; abundance: .
CDR3nt: TGTGCCAGCAGCAGGGACTTTAGCTCCTACGAGCAGTACTTC; CDR3aa: CASSRDFSSYEQYF; d_gene: .; j_gene: TRBJ2-7; v_gene: TRBV2; abundance: once
CDR3nt: TGCAGCGCTGCAAACCTATTGACAGGGGGCGCCGATACGCAGTATTTT; CDR3aa: CSAANLLTGGADTQYF; d_gene: TRBD1; j_gene: TRBJ2-3; v_gene: TRBV29-1; abundance: .
CDR3nt: TGTGCCAGTAGTCCTATGCAACAGGGAGGAAGAAACACCATATATTTT; CDR3aa: CASSPMQQGGRNTIYF; d_gene: .; j_gene: TRBJ1-3; v_gene: TRBV19; abundance: .
CDR3nt: TGTGCCAGCAGTGAAGGGGGACTAGCAGAGTACTTC; CDR3aa: CASSEGGLAEYF; d_gene: TRBD2; j_gene: TRBJ2-5; v_gene: TRBV6-1; abundance: .
CDR3nt: TGTGCCAGCTCACCAGGGCCGGGGAACACTGAAGCTTTCTTT; CDR3aa: CASSPGPGNTEAFF; d_gene: .; j_gene: TRBJ1-1; v_gene: TRBV18; abundance: .
CDR3nt: TGCGCCAGCAGCCACGAGGACAGGGCCCACGAGCAGTACTTC; CDR3aa: CASSHEDRAHEQYF; d_gene: TRBD1; j_gene: TRBJ2-7; v_gene: TRBV5-1; abundance: .
CDR3nt: TGTGCCAGCAGCTTGGCCGAAGGGACAGGGCTGAACACTGAAGCTTTCTTT; CDR3aa: CASSLAEGTGLNTEAFF; d_gene: TRBD1; j_gene: TRBJ1-1; v_gene: TRBV5-4; abundance: .
CDR3nt: TGTGCCAGCAGCGGGCGAGGGGGCAGCACCTTC; CDR3aa: CASSGRGGSTF; d_gene: TRBD1; j_gene: TRBJ1-2; v_gene: TRBV5-4; abundance: .
CDR3nt: TGTGCCAGCAGCTTGAGGCGAGGGAGAAACACCATATATTTT; CDR3aa: CASSLRRGRNTIYF; d_gene: .; j_gene: TRBJ1-3; v_gene: TRBV5-6; abundance: .
CDR3nt: TGTGCCATCAGTGAGTCGTTGAGGGGAGGCTATGGCTACACCTTC; CDR3aa: CAISESLRGGYGYTF; d_gene: .; j_gene: TRBJ1-2; v_gene: TRBV10-3; abundance: .
CDR3nt: TGTGCCAGCAGTCCGTCGGCCGATGAGCAGTTCTTC; CDR3aa: CASSPSADEQFF; d_gene: .; j_gene: TRBJ2-1; v_gene: TRBV27; abundance: .
CDR3nt: TGCGCCAGCAGCCAAGACAGGGGGCGGCTCAGGGGCTACACCTTC; CDR3aa: CASSQDRGRLRGYTF; d_gene: TRBD1; j_gene: TRBJ1-2; v_gene: TRBV5-1; abundance: .
CDR3nt: TGTGCCAGCAGTGCTACAGGGGTTGAGCAGTACTTC; CDR3aa: CASSATGVEQYF; d_gene: TRBD1; j_gene: TRBJ2-7; v_gene: TRBV27; abundance: .
CDR3nt: TGTGCCAGCAGCTTTAACTTGGGACTAGCGGGTTCCTACGAGCAGTACTTC; CDR3aa: CASSFNLGLAGSYEQYF; d_gene: TRBD2; j_gene: TRBJ2-7; v_gene: TRBV11-2; abundance: once
CDR3nt: TGTGCCAGCAGCTACTACGTATCTGTCAGGGGGCGCGTCTATGGCTACACCTTC; CDR3aa: CASSYYVSVRGRVYGYTF; d_gene: TRBD1; j_gene: TRBJ1-2; v_gene: TRBV7-8; abundance: .
CDR3nt: TGTGCCAGCAGCCGGACAGGGCGATTAAGGCAAGAGACCCAGTACTTC; CDR3aa: CASSRTGRLRQETQYF; d_gene: TRBD1; j_gene: TRBJ2-5; v_gene: TRBV5-4; abundance: .
CDR3nt: TGTGCCAGCAGTGTACACGGGACCGTCGAGCAGTACTTC; CDR3aa: CASSVHGTVEQYF; d_gene: .; j_gene: TRBJ2-7; v_gene: TRBV2; abundance: .
CDR3nt: TGCAGTGCTAGTCGTCGCAGGGCTAGCAATCAGCCCCAGCATTTT; CDR3aa: CSASRRRASNQPQHF; d_gene: .; j_gene: TRBJ1-5; v_gene: TRBV20-1; abundance: .
CDR3nt: TGTGCCAGCAGTCCGCCGACAGGTCCCGCCTACGAGCAGTACTTC; CDR3aa: CASSPPTGPAYEQYF; d_gene: .; j_gene: TRBJ2-7; v_gene: TRBV6-5; abundance: .
CDR3nt: TGTGCCAGCAGAGCCGGGACAGGGGATAATTCACCCCTCCACTTT; CDR3aa: CASRAGTGDNSPLHF; d_gene: TRBD1; j_gene: TRBJ1-6; v_gene: TRBV2; abundance: .